This T cell receptor beta chain was captured in a study of blood T cell repertoires in COVID-19. Whole-study context: Italy, Spain and the United States were the sources of the convalescent and acute COVID-19 samples. PBMCs, B-cell-depleted T cells, or T cells provided the cDNA or gDNA that made up the material.

V lost 6 bases, J lost 6 bases, and 11 bases lay in between. The CDR3 loop spans 12 amino acids. Germline CDR1 MNHEY, CDR2 SVGAGI. Adults between about 18 and 95 years of age took part from fewer than 30 US areas. Some clones are missing from TCRdb's copy, which holds only in-frame ones; the method was immunoSEQ multiplex PCR. In the table there are approximately 400,000 clones, around 90% of which are singletons. The source material was PBMCs or T cells enriched from blood (not recorded which). The chain couples TRBV6-5 to TRBJ1-2; the D gene is possibly TRBD1 (5 bases). The source of this sequence is a woman aged 18 to 35 who had recovered from COVID-19. In DNA form, the CDR3 reads TGTGCCAGCAGCTCCCGGACAAATGGCTACACCTTC. This translates into CASSSRTNGYTF.